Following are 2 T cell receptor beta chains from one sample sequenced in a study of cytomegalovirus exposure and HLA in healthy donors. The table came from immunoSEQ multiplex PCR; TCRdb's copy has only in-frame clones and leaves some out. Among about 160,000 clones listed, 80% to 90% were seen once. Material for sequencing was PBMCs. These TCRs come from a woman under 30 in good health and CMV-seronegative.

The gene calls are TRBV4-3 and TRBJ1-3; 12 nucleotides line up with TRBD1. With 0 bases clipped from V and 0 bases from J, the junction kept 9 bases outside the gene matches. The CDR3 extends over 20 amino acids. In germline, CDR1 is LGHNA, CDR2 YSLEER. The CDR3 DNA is TGCGCCAGCAGCCAAGATTGGGACAGGGGGCGTGGGTCCTCTGGAAACACCATATATTTT. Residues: CASSQDWDRGRGSSGNTIYF.

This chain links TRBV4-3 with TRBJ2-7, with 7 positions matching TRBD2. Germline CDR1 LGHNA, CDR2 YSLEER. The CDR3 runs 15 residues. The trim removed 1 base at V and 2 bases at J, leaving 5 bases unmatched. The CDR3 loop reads CASSQGWGGAYEQYF. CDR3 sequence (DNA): TGCGCCAGCAGCCAAGGATGGGGGGGAGCCTACGAGCAGTACTTC.